The T cell receptor beta chain under discussion was sequenced for a study of blood T cell repertoires in COVID-19. The method was immunoSEQ multiplex PCR; TCRdb's version includes in-frame clones alone and lacks a portion of them. The table has approximately 64,000 clones, roughly 85% seen once; the top ten hold about 40%. Unmatched junction bases numbered 3, after V lost 4 bases and J lost 0 bases. Germline CDR1 and CDR2: MNHEY and SVGAGI. The CDR3 consists of 15 residues. This TCR came from a woman aged 60-70 years with COVID-19, enrolled during active disease. The chain recombines TRBV6-5 with TRBJ2-1; 7 bases are shared with TRBD1. Sequencing was carried out using peripheral blood. The CDR3 region is CASSLDRSSYNEQFF. The CDR3 DNA reads as TGTGCCAGCAGTTTGGACAGGAGCTCCTACAATGAGCAGTTCTTC.